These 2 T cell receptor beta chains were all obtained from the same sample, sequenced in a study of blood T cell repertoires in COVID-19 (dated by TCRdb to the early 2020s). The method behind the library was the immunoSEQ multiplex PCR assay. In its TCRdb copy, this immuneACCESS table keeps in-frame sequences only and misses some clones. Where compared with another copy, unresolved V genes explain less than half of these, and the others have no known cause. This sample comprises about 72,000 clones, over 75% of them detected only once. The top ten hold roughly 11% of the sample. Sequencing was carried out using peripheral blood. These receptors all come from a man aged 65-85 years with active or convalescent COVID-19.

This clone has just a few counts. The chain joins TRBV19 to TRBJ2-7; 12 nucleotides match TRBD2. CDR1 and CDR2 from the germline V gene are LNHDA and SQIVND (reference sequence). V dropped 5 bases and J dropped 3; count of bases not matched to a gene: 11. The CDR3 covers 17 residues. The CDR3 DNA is TGTGCCAGTAGTGGCACCCCGACTAGCGGGGGCGACTACGAGCAGTACTTC. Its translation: CASSGTPTSGGDYEQYF.

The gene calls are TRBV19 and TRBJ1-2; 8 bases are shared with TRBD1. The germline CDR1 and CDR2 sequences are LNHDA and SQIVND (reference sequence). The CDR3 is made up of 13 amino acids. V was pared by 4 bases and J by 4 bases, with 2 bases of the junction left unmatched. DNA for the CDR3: TGTGCCAGTAGTACCGGACAGGGCTATGGCTACACCTTC. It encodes CASSTGQGYGYTF.